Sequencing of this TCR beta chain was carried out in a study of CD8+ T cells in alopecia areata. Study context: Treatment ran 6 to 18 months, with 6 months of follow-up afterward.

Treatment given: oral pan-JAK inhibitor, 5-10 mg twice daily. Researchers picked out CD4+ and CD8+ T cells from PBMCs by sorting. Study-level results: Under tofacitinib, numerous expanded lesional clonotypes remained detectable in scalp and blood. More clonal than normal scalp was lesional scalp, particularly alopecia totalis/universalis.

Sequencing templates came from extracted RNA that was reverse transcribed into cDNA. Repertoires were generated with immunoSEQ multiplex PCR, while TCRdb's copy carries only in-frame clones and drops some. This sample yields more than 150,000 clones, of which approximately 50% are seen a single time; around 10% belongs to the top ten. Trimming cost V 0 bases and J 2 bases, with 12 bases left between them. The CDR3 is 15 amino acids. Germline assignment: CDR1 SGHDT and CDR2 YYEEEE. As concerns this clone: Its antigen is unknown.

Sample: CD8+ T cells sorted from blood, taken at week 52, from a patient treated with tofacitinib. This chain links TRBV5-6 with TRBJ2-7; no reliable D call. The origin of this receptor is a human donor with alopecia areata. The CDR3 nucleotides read TGTGCCAGCAGCTTGGAGGTCGCAACTACCTACGAGCAGTACTTC. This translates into CASSLEVATTYEQYF.